The TCR beta chain described here comes from a study of blood T cell repertoires in COVID-19. Study as a whole: Specimens from acute and convalescent COVID-19 originated in the United States, Italy and Spain.

Per the original methods: Estimated nucleated cell counts came from reference gene primer amplification. This table comes from immunoSEQ multiplex PCR, and its TCRdb copy is limited to in-frame clones, with some not included. V and J calls and clone size are given by that table; D and trimming were obtained from the DNA. The table records about 220,000 clones, approximately 80% of them present only once. J gave up 4 bases and V 7 bases, and 9 bases lay outside the gene matches. The CDR3 is 14 residues long. Germline V gene sequence: CDR1 LGHDT, CDR2 YNNKEL (reference sequence). The TCR was taken from a man younger than 45 with active or convalescent COVID-19. The chain joins TRBV3-1 (or the pseudogene TRBV3-2) to TRBJ1-2, with TRBD1 identical over 7 bases. Specimen: peripheral blood. DNA for the CDR3: TGTGCCAGCACCCCGGGAGGGGGCCCCTATGGCTACACCTTC. This codes for CASTPGGGPYGYTF.